Below, 4 T cell receptor beta chains from the same sample are listed, as sequenced in a study of T cells in Graves' hyperthyroidism and ophthalmopathy. Researchers took RNA transcripts and amplified the TCR beta CDR3 regions from them. TCR CDR3 regions were first amplified by RT-PCR with HTBI primers. Each CDR3 protein gets one entry after TCRdb re-called the multiplex PCR reads with MiXCR. The sample consists of approximately 590,000 distinct CDR3 sequences, approximately 15% of them appearing once. Source material: blood. The source is a woman aged 25 to 39 with Graves' hyperthyroidism.

This clonotype was seen ten or more times. The chain joins TRBV6-2 or TRBV6-3 to TRBJ2-1, with TRBD2 identical over 9 bases. The CDR3 contains 15 residues. Germline CDR1 is MNHEY and CDR2 is SVGEGT. V lost 6 bases, J lost 7 bases, and 10 bases stayed unmatched. The CDR3 DNA is TGTGCCAGCAGGGAAGTTGCGGGAGGGCCGAATGAGCAGTTCTTC. Translating it yields CASREVAGGPNEQFF.

CDR3 amino acids: CASRDRDKNTEAFF. CDR3 sequence (DNA): TGTGCCAGCAGGGACCGGGACAAGAACACTGAAGCTTTCTTT. J is TRBJ1-1 and V is TRBV3-1; TRBD1 might be the D (6 bases). Per the germline V gene, CDR1 is LGHDT and CDR2 is YNNKEL (reference sequence). This CDR3 has 14 residues. V lost 6 bases, J lost 1 base, and 12 bases lay in between.

This clonotype was observed at least ten times. The V gene is TRBV18, the J gene TRBJ1-1, with D uncertain. Germline CDR1 KGHSH, CDR2 LQKENI. V was clipped by 0 bases and J by 4 bases, with 9 bases between them. This CDR3 has 14 amino acids. Here the CDR3 DNA reads TGTGCCAGCTCACCACCGAGGCGGGGCACTGAAGCTTTCTTT. This gives the protein CASSPPRRGTEAFF.

Only a few counts were recorded for this clonotype. The chain joins TRBV29-1 to TRBJ1-1; D is ambiguous. V gave up 1 base and J gave up 4 bases, with 10 bases separating them. The CDR3 covers 13 residues. The V gene's germline CDR1 is SQVTM and CDR2 ANQGSEA. CDR3 region: CSVEGARGTEAFF. Here the CDR3 DNA reads TGCAGCGTTGAAGGTGCCCGGGGCACTGAAGCTTTCTTT.